Below, 25 T cell receptor beta chains from the same sample are listed, as sequenced in a study of cytomegalovirus exposure and HLA in healthy donors. The primer mix had 60 Vbeta and 13 Jbeta primers. The table came from immunoSEQ multiplex PCR; TCRdb's copy has only in-frame clones and leaves some out. Here the sample spans around 140,000 clones, approximately 80% being singletons. Sequencing was done on a sample of PBMCs. The receptors stem from a woman in her late teens or twenties in good health and CMV-seropositive.

The V gene is TRBV28, the J gene TRBJ2-7; D is unclear. V dropped 2 bases and J dropped 4 bases, with 9 bases sitting between them. The CDR3 sequence is 13 residues long. The germline CDR1 and CDR2 sequences are MDHEN and SYDVKM. CDR3 loop: CASSLSMRYEQYF. In DNA, the CDR3 is TGTGCCAGCAGTTTAAGTATGAGGTACGAGCAGTACTTC.

This sequence joins TRBV19 and TRBJ1-4; D possibly corresponds to TRBD1 (6 bases). Deletions cut 3 bases from V and 7 bases from J, with 18 bases between. Germline V gene data show CDR1 as LNHDA and CDR2 as SQIVND (reference sequence). The CDR3 is 16 amino acids. CDR3 coding DNA: TGTGCCAGTAGTATTAAAGGTTCCAGGGGCGGTGAAAAACTGTTTTTT. Its translation is CASSIKGSRGGEKLFF.

The chain uses TRBV5-1 and TRBJ2-3; 11 bases map to TRBD2. The V and J ends lost 0 bases and 3 bases, in that order; junction bases with no gene match: 6. The germline V gene encodes CDR1 SGHRS and CDR2 YFSETQ. The CDR3 length is 17 residues. CDR3 sequence reads: CASSLGITSGGTDTQYF. The CDR3, as DNA: TGCGCCAGCAGCTTGGGAATAACTAGCGGGGGAACAGATACGCAGTATTTT.

This clone showed up just a few times. The chain recombines TRBV30 with TRBJ1-3; no definite D call. Trimming took off 1 base at V and 4 bases at J, with 5 bases between the two ends. Germline V CDR1 and CDR2: GTSNPN, SVGIG (reference sequence). The CDR3 spans 12 residues. Written as DNA, the CDR3 is TGTGCCTGGAGTGATCAAGGAAACACCATATATTTT. Its protein product is CAWSDQGNTIYF.

The V call is TRBV11-3, the J call TRBJ2-1, with 8 bases matching TRBD2. CDR1 is SGHNT, CDR2 YENEEA, per germline. The V gene end was trimmed by 5 bases and the J gene end by 0 bases; junction bases not matched to a gene: 15. There are 19 residues in the CDR3. The CDR3 sequence is CASSPSAGLAGGSYNEQFF. CDR3 coding DNA: TGTGCCAGCAGCCCTAGCGCCGGCCTAGCGGGCGGCTCCTACAATGAGCAGTTCTTC. Complete variable domain (other parts from reference TRBV11-3 and TRBJ2-1): EAGVVQSPRYKIIEKKQPVAFWCNPISGHNTLYWYLQNLGQGPELLIRYENEEAVDDSQLPKDRFSAERLKGVDSTLKIQPAELGDSAVYLCASSPSAGLAGGSYNEQFFGPGTRLTVL.

The chain uses TRBV7-9 and TRBJ2-1; no definite D call. CDR1 and CDR2 (germline): SEHNR, FQNEAQ (reference sequence). V lost 5 bases and J lost 3, with 5 bases in between. This CDR3 has 12 amino acids. The CDR3 sequence: CASSLFYNEQFF. CDR3 DNA: TGTGCCAGCAGCCTATTCTACAATGAGCAGTTCTTC.

The V call is TRBV5-1, the J call TRBJ2-1; 13 nucleotides line up with TRBD2. Trimming at V came to 2 bases and at J to 4 bases, leaving 6 bases not matched to a gene. In germline, CDR1 is SGHRS, CDR2 YFSETQ. The CDR3 sequence is 17 residues long. The CDR3 protein is CASSLLPGLAGYNEQFF. The CDR3 DNA sequence: TGCGCCAGCAGCTTATTACCGGGACTAGCGGGGTACAATGAGCAGTTCTTC.

J is TRBJ2-6 and V is TRBV27; perhaps TRBD1 as D (5 bases). The CDR3 totals 16 residues. In germline, CDR1 is MNHEY, CDR2 SMNVEV (reference sequence). V shed 5 bases and J shed 1 base, with 12 bases lying between them. This CDR3 reads CASSQFAGSGANVLTF. CDR3 in DNA: TGTGCCAGCAGTCAATTCGCAGGGTCTGGGGCCAACGTCCTGACTTTC.

The rearrangement uses TRBV10-1 and TRBJ2-5; 10 bases match TRBD2. Germline CDR1 is WNHNN and CDR2 is SYGVQD (reference sequence). CDR3 length equals 16 residues. V lost 6 bases, J lost 0 bases, and 7 bases stayed unmatched. The CDR3 DNA reads as TGCGCCAGCAGCGGTAATAGCGGGGGGAACCAAGAGACCCAGTACTTC. As protein: CASSGNSGGNQETQYF.

This clone was counted once. This sequence joins TRBV9 and TRBJ2-5; 7 bases are shared with TRBD1. The CDR3 length is 14 residues. Trimming at V came to 4 bases and at J to 2 bases, leaving 5 bases not matched to a gene. The germline V gene encodes CDR1 SGDLS and CDR2 YYNGEE. DNA for the CDR3: TGTGCCAGCAGCCCCGGGACAGCTCAAGAGACCCAGTACTTC. It encodes CASSPGTAQETQYF.

This chain connects TRBV10-3 to TRBJ1-5, with a tentative D call TRBD1 (6 bases). Germline loops: CDR1 ENHRY, CDR2 SYGVKD. Trimming shortened V by 7 bases and J by 4 bases, and 11 bases separated the two germline ends. The length of the CDR3 is 13 residues. CDR3 residues: CAITEGGNQPQHF. CDR3 DNA: TGTGCCATCACCGAGGGGGGGAATCAGCCCCAGCATTTT.

The gene calls are TRBV6-5 and TRBJ2-2, with 14 bases aligning to TRBD2. The V gene end was trimmed by 6 bases and the J gene end by 7 bases; junction bases not matched to a gene: 4. Germline-derived CDR1 and CDR2 are MNHEY and SVGAGI. This CDR3 region has 15 residues. CDR3: CASSRTSGGIGELFF. As DNA, the CDR3 is TGTGCCAGCAGCAGGACTAGCGGGGGGATCGGGGAGCTGTTTTTT.

The rearrangement links TRBV9 to TRBJ2-3, with D perhaps TRBD1 (6 bases). The CDR3 covers 15 residues. V lost 2 bases and J lost 4, with 14 bases in between. Germline CDR1 and CDR2: SGDLS and YYNGEE. Written as DNA, the CDR3 is TGTGCCAGCAGCGTGACCACAGGGTTTGCAGATACGCAGTATTTT. Translating gives CASSVTTGFADTQYF.

This clone was detected only once. The chain links TRBV6-1 to TRBJ2-5; 8 nucleotides align to TRBD1. Per the germline V gene, CDR1 is MNHNS and CDR2 is SASEGT. J gave up 2 bases and V 4 bases, and 12 bases lay outside the gene matches. CDR3 length equals 17 residues. CDR3 sequence reads: CASSGKIGQGGQETQYF. As DNA, the CDR3 is TGTGCCAGCAGTGGAAAGATTGGACAGGGCGGGCAAGAGACCCAGTACTTC.

The chain has TRBV27 and TRBJ1-2; the D is unclear. Trimming cost V 5 bases and J 4 bases, with 17 bases left between them. The CDR3 sequence is 15 residues long. Per the germline V gene, CDR1 is MNHEY and CDR2 is SMNVEV (reference sequence). CDR3 in DNA: TGTGCCAGCAGTCCCTCAATGGGTGGGCTCTATGGCTACACCTTC. Amino acids: CASSPSMGGLYGYTF.

This clone was observed a handful of times. The chain couples TRBV19 to TRBJ1-2, with 8 bases fitting TRBD1. Unmatched junction bases numbered 9, after V lost 3 bases and J lost 6 bases. The CDR3 runs to 15 residues. CDR1 and CDR2 from the germline V gene are LNHDA and SQIVND (reference sequence). CDR3 sequence (DNA): TGTGCCAGTAGTATGGGAACGACAGGGGAGGATGGCTACACCTTC. Translated: CASSMGTTGEDGYTF.

The rearrangement uses TRBV29-1 and TRBJ2-5; D is ambiguous. V was trimmed by 7 bases and J by 4 bases, leaving 16 bases between them. Germline V gene sequence: CDR1 SQVTM, CDR2 ANQGSEA. The CDR3 covers 13 residues. In nucleotides, the CDR3 is TGCAGCGCCTCCCGGGTGGTGGGAGAGACCCAGTACTTC. Translated, it gives CSASRVVGETQYF.

The chain is built from TRBV5-5 and TRBJ1-6; D ambiguous. The germline V and J ends were trimmed by 0 bases and 7 bases, with 8 bases remaining between them. The V gene's germline CDR1 is SGHKS and CDR2 YYEKEE (reference sequence). The CDR3 has 14 amino acids. CDR3 sequence: CASSLAGGNSPLHF. As DNA, the CDR3 is TGTGCCAGCAGCTTGGCGGGAGGGAATTCACCCCTCCACTTT.

The chain uses TRBV5-4 and TRBJ2-1; 7 bases fit TRBD2. Germline trimming cut 4 bases from V and 2 bases from J; bases unmatched to any gene: 6. The CDR3 extends over 15 amino acids. Per germline, CDR1 SGHNT and CDR2 YYREEE (reference sequence). For the CDR3, the DNA is TGTGCCAGCAGCGCCCAGCGGGGTACCTACAATGAGCAGTTCTTC. Its protein is CASSAQRGTYNEQFF.

This clone ranks as medium-sized. The chain is built from TRBV5-1 and TRBJ1-4; 9 bases are shared with TRBD1. Germline values: CDR1 SGHRS, CDR2 YFSETQ. Losses at the gene ends were 9 bases for V and 3 bases for J; bases not matched to a gene: 6. This CDR3 is built from 14 residues. CDR3 bases: TGCGCCAACAGGGGGCGCGGGGCTAATGAAAAACTGTTTTTT. This encodes CANRGRGANEKLFF.

The V call is TRBV7-6, the J call TRBJ1-5; D is undetermined. V was trimmed by 8 bases and J by 4 bases, leaving 6 bases between them. The CDR3 is 11 residues long. Germline assignment: CDR1 SGHVS and CDR2 FNYEAQ. Written as DNA, the CDR3 is TGTGCCAGCTCAGTAAATCAGCCCCAGCATTTT. Translating it yields CASSVNQPQHF. The whole variable domain, remainder taken from reference TRBV7-6 and TRBJ1-5, is GAGVSQSPRYKVTKRGQDVALRCDPISGHVSLYWYRQALGQGPEFLTYFNYEAQQDKSGLPNDRFSAERPEGSISTLTIQRTEQRDSAMYRCASSVNQPQHFGDGTRLSIL.

The V and J genes are TRBV7-2 and TRBJ1-3; D call uncertain. Germline lookup yields CDR1 SGHTA and CDR2 FQGNSA. V lost 3 bases and J lost 0, with 15 bases in between. This CDR3 is built from 17 residues. In DNA form, the CDR3 reads TGTGCCAGCAGCTTCGAGGAATTAATCTTCTCTGGAAACACCATATATTTT. Translated, it gives CASSFEELIFSGNTIYF.

The chain recombines TRBV19 with TRBJ2-1; 12 bases fit TRBD2. V was pared by 4 bases and J by 7 bases, with 5 bases of the junction left unmatched. CDR3 length: 15 residues. Germline assignment: CDR1 LNHDA and CDR2 SQIVND (reference sequence). The CDR3 nucleotides are TGTGCCAGTAGTAATCTAGCGGGGGGGCGGAATGAGCAGTTCTTC. As protein: CASSNLAGGRNEQFF.

V gene TRBV5-4 combines with J gene TRBJ2-3; tentatively, D is TRBD1 (6 bases). V lost 4 bases, J lost 5 bases, and 20 bases lay in between. CDR3 length: 16 amino acids. CDR1 and CDR2 from the germline V gene are SGHNT and YYREEE (reference sequence). The CDR3 is CASSLAFAGAGDTQYF. CDR3 nucleotides: TGTGCCAGCAGCCTCGCCTTCGCAGGGGCTGGAGATACGCAGTATTTT.

This chain joins TRBV5-1 and TRBJ2-5; 7 bases are a match to TRBD1. With the DNA end fitting TRBJ2-7 better, the J assignment may be wrong. CDR1 is SGHRS, CDR2 YFSETQ, per germline. The length of the CDR3 is 12 residues. DNA for the CDR3: TGCGCCAGCTCGGGACAGACCTACGAGCAGTACTTC. It translates to CASSGQTYEQYF.